This T cell receptor (beta chain) appears in the sequencing data of a study of blood T cell repertoires in COVID-19. Study summary: Acute and convalescent COVID-19 samples came from the United States, Italy and Spain.

The authors' processing: Reference gene primer amplification in the assay estimated nucleated cell counts. This table comes from immunoSEQ multiplex PCR, and its TCRdb copy is limited to in-frame clones, with some not included. D and trimming come from the DNA, and the V and J calls and clone size come from that table. The sample holds some 200,000 clones, almost 90% seen once. The CDR3 runs to 18 residues. J was trimmed by 0 bases and V by 5 bases; bases with no gene match: 9. Germline lookup yields CDR1 SGHTA and CDR2 FQGNSA. The sequence was collected from a man aged 18 to 30 with active or convalescent COVID-19. Sample: peripheral blood. The V call is TRBV7-2, the J call TRBJ2-5; 13 nucleotides line up with TRBD2. CDR3 in DNA: TGTGCCAGCAGCCTAGAAAGGACTAGCGGGAGTTACCAAGAGACCCAGTACTTC. Translating gives CASSLERTSGSYQETQYF. The full variable domain, rest sourced from reference TRBV7-2 and TRBJ2-5, is GAGVSQSPSNKVTEKGKDVELRCDPISGHTALYWYRQSLGQGLEFLIYFQGNSAPDKSGLPSDRFSAERTGGSVSTLTIQRTQQEDSAVYLCASSLERTSGSYQETQYFGPGTRLLVL.